The clone carrying this T cell receptor beta chain was counted at least ten times. No antigen is known for it. The use of a sample-barcoded 5' primer and a J-beta primer mix characterized a second PCR of 7 to 11 cycles. TCRdb ran MiXCR on the 5' RACE reads and lists one entry per CDR3 protein. The sample includes around 820,000 distinct CDR3 sequences, more than 20% of them seen just once. The data stem from a study of blood T cells in healthy people across ages. General study findings and limits: Age brought a roughly linear fall in TCR beta diversity measured per million T cells.

The same data also went into a second study, on T cells of mothers and their children. That paper adds: A few mothers and their six children, all healthy Caucasians, donated. The study obtained over 8.5 million TCR beta CDR3 reads per mother and 2.5 million to 3 million per child.

The receptor was isolated from a boy aged 5 to 17 in good health. The sample taken for sequencing was blood.

DNA of the CDR3: TGTGCCAGCAGCTTAGGCCCGTTCGGGGCACGGGAGACCCAGTACTTC. Its translation is CASSLGPFGARETQYF. This chain links TRBV7-9 with TRBJ2-5, with D perhaps given as TRBD1 or TRBD2 (5 bases each). V shed 1 base and J shed 5 bases, with 17 bases lying between them. The CDR3 sequence is 16 residues long. Germline-derived CDR1 and CDR2 are SEHNR and FQNEAQ (reference sequence).